Listed here are 2 T cell receptor beta chains from one sample, sequenced in a study of blood T cell repertoires in COVID-19. Some clones are missing from TCRdb's copy, which holds only in-frame ones; the method was immunoSEQ multiplex PCR. The top ten clones hold 3% to 4.5% of a sample with roughly 220,000 clones, just over 85% of them seen once. Material: PBMCs or T cells enriched from blood (not recorded which). Receptors originate from a woman between 35 and 50 years old with acute COVID-19.

DNA for the CDR3: TGTGCCAGTAGTATAGAATCGGGAGCTCGTGGCTACACCTTC. This encodes CASSIESGARGYTF. The chain is built from TRBV19 and TRBJ1-2; D is uncertain. Germline loops: CDR1 LNHDA, CDR2 SQIVND (reference sequence). Trimming pared 0 bases from V and 7 bases from J, leaving 12 bases between. This CDR3 has 14 amino acids.

This chain links TRBV24-1 with TRBJ2-2; weak D call: TRBD2 (6 bases). Trimming removed 5 bases at V and 1 base at J, with 10 bases between. Germline CDR1 KGHDR, CDR2 SFDVKD. The CDR3 is 15 residues long. The CDR3 spells CATSGTGENTGELFF. CDR3 in DNA: TGTGCCACCAGTGGTACGGGGGAGAACACCGGGGAGCTGTTTTTT.